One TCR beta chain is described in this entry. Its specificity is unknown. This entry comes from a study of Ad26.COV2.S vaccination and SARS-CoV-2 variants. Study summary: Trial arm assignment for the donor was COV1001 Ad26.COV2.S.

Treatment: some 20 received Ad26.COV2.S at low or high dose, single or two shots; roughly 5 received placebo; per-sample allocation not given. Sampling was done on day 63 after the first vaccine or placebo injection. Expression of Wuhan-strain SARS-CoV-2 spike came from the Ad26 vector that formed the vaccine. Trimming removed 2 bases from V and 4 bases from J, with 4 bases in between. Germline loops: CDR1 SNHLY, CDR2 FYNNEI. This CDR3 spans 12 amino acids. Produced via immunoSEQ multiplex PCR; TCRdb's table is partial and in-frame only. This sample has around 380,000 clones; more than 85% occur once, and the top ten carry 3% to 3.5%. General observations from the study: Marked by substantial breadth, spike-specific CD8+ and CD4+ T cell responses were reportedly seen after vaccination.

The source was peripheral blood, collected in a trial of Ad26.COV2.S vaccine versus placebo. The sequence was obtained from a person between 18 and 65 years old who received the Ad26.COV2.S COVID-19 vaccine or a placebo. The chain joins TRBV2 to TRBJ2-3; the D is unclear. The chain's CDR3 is CASSELPDTQYF. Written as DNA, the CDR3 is TGTGCCAGCAGTGAATTGCCAGATACGCAGTATTTT. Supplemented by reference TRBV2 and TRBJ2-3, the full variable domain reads EPEVTQTPSHQVTQMGQEVILRCVPISNHLYFYWYRQILGQKVEFLVSFYNNEISEKSEIFDDQFSVERPDGSNFTLKIRSTKLEDSAMYFCASSELPDTQYFGPGTRLTVL.